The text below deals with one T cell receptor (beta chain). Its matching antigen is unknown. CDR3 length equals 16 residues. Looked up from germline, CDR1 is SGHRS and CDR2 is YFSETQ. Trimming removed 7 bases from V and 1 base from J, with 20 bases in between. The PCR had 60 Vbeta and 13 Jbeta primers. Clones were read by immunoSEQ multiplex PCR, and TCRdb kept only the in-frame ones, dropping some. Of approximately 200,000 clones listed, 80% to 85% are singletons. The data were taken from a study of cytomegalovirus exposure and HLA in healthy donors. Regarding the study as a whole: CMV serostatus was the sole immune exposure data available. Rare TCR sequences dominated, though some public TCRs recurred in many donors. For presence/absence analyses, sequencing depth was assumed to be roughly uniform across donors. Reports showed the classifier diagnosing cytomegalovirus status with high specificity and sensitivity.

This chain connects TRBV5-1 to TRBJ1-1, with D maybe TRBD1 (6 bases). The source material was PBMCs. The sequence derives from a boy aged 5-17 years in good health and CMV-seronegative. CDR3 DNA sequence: TGCGCCAGCTCCGTAACCGGGACACCTCGGAACACTGAAGCTTTCTTT. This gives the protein CASSVTGTPRNTEAFF.